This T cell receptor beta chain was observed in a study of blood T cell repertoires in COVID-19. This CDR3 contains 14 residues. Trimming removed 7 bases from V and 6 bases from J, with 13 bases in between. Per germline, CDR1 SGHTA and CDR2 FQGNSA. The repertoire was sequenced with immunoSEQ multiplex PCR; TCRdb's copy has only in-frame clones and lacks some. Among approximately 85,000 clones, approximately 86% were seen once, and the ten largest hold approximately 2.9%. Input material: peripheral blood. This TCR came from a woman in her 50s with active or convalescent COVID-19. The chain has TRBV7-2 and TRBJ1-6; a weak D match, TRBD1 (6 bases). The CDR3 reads CASTRDNGNSPLHF. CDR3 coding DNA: TGTGCCAGCACCAGGGACAACGGTAATTCACCCCTCCACTTT.